This T cell receptor beta chain was observed in a study of technical replicates of blood from a handful of donors (dated by TCRdb to 2015 to 2018). As for this clone: This clone's antigen is unknown. The record has no base qualities; no much larger clone is one base away.

Relative to germline, V is 6 bases shorter and J is 8 bases shorter, with 25 bases between their ends. Including the terminal cysteine and phenylalanine, the CDR3 comprises 16 residues. Here the CDR3 DNA is all that survives: 48 bases in frame from base 1. Based on the germline V gene, the CDR1 and CDR2 sequences are MGHRA and YSYEKL. Library prep was done by the immunoSEQ multiplex PCR assay. Held by TCRdb, this immuneACCESS table contains in-frame sequences only and omits some clones. Under half of the omission traces to an unresolved V gene where checked; the cause of the rest is unknown. In all, the sample holds just under 45,000 clones, and approximately 96% of those were seen once. The leading ten clones occupy around 0.4% of the sample.

The chain is encoded by TRBV4-1 joined to TRBJ1-2; a tentative D match to TRBD1 spans 6 bases. The TCR sequence derives from a human donor in good health. The sample consisted of T cells isolated from PBMCs. The encoded CDR3 is CASSPQGSSEVEGYTF. The sequenced DNA is TGCGCCAGCAGTCCACAGGGCTCAAGTGAAGTGGAAGGCTACACCTTC.